This entry concerns a single T cell receptor (beta chain). Its antigen target is currently unknown. Per-base qualities were not stored, and no clone one base away is much larger. The sample is drawn from a study of OX40 agonist ivuxolimab in advanced cancers. With respect to the entire study: The costimulatory receptor OX40 (CD134) was targeted by ivuxolimab, a fully human IgG2 agonistic monoclonal antibody. Partial responses occurred in three dose-escalation patients: two with cutaneous melanoma and one with hepatocellular carcinoma. Peripheral TCRbeta sequencing was intended to test whether TCR sequence diversity was altered and clonal T-cell expansion was caused by ivuxolimab. The paper covers the monotherapy dose-escalation part of the phase I ivuxolimab trial, which included N of about 50 patients. Intravenous ivuxolimab was administered to patients every 2 weeks at six dose levels: 0.01, 0.1, 0.3, 1.5, 3 and 10 mg/kg. Among the approximately 50 dose-escalation patients, roughly 20 had hepatocellular carcinoma, around 15 melanoma, 9 renal cell carcinoma and 9 head and neck cancer. Patients were allowed to have had prior anti-PD-1, anti-PD-L1 or anti-CTLA-4 therapy, and roughly 40% of the dose-escalation patients had been treated with checkpoint inhibitors. In the dose-escalation cohort, roughly 80% of patients were male, and the mean age was around 60 years, with a range of 23 to 79. The full study reports these points: Low levels of normalized T-cell clonal expansion were also seen in some nonresponding patients. After ivuxolimab, more expanded clones were found on average in CD8+ T cells than in CD4+ T cells. Which antigens the clonally expanded peripheral T cells were specific for was not determined. In the 0.1-3.0 mg/kg groups, partial responders were among the patients with the lowest normalized peripheral clonal expansion, particularly in CD8+ T cells. Clonal expansion of both CD4+ and CD8+ blood T cells was observed from baseline to week 6 at doses 0.1 to 3.0 mg/kg.

The trim is 2 bases for V and 5 bases for J, with a gap of 17 bases between the germline ends. The CDR3 has 16 amino acids, counting the end cysteine and phenylalanine. Just CDR3 DNA is preserved here, 48 bases in frame from base 1. The germline V gene encodes CDR1 MNHNY and CDR2 SVGAGI (reference sequence). The trial excluded patients who had a history of autoimmune disease or were on systemic immunosuppression. Peripheral blood for TCR sequencing was collected from all dose cohorts at baseline, on cycle 4 day 1, and on cycle 7 day 1. Samples were obtained from an open-label, multicenter, first-in-human phase I dose-escalation trial of ivuxolimab. Adults with locally advanced or metastatic head and neck squamous cell, hepatocellular, melanoma or renal cell carcinoma were enrolled in the trial. Before TCR sequencing, CD4+ and CD8+ T cells were separately sorted from peripheral blood. Genomic DNA was isolated from the sorted cells so that the TCRbeta CDR3 region could be sequenced. The immunoSEQ Assay was used for sequencing of TCRbeta CDR3 regions. Entries here come from immuneACCESS through TCRdb and include only in-frame sequences with V and J called. Some clones fail to appear in such tables; in the studies checked, an unresolved V gene covers under half of the shortfall, and the cause of the remainder is unknown. Counted in this sample were about 77,000 clones; around 87% of them appeared once. The ten largest clonotypes hold less than 8% of the sample.

In this chain, TRBV6-6 is recombined with TRBJ2-3; the D gene cannot be named for sure. The source is an adult with an advanced solid tumor such as melanoma, head and neck, liver or kidney cancer. The material sequenced was CD4+ or CD8+ T cells sorted from blood, taken in a trial of the OX40 agonist ivuxolimab. Read as DNA, the sequence is TGTGCCAGCAGTTACGAGGTAGCTCCCTTGTTAGATACGCAGTATTTT. The resulting protein is CASSYEVAPLLDTQYF.